This entry lists 16 T cell receptor beta chains sequenced from one sample in a study of monozygotic twins with inflammatory bowel disease. TCRdb re-called the 5' RACE reads; every CDR3 protein appears as one record, without DNA. The repertoire table contains some 130,000 distinct CDR3 sequences. Sequenced: blood. The origin of the receptors is a human donor with ulcerative colitis or Crohn's disease, or a healthy co-twin of an affected twin (not recorded which).

V and J are TRBV29-1 and TRBJ2-7; TCRdb gives TRBD2 as the D gene, but with no DNA this cannot be confirmed. Per the germline V gene, CDR1 is SQVTM and CDR2 is ANQGSEA. The CDR3 is made up of 16 amino acids. CDR3 region: CSVGGLAGVSSYEQYF.

The chain recombines TRBV24-1 with TRBJ2-1; the TRBD2 assignment by TCRdb is unverifiable without DNA. The germline gives CDR1 KGHDR, CDR2 SFDVKD. This CDR3 spans 18 amino acids. The CDR3: CATSDPVETSGINNEQFF.

V gene TRBV5-6 combines with J gene TRBJ1-5. Germline values: CDR1 SGHDT, CDR2 YYEEEE. This CDR3 comprises 16 residues. CDR3 loop: CASSSRLGLSNQPQHF.

The gene calls are TRBV7-9 and TRBJ1-5. The V gene's germline CDR1 is SEHNR and CDR2 FQNEAQ (reference sequence). The CDR3 totals 13 residues. CDR3 protein: CASSLARNQPQHF.

The chain carries TRBV12-3 or TRBV12-4 and TRBJ2-1; there is no DNA to check the TCRdb D call of TRBD1. The length of the CDR3 is 14 residues. CDR3 region: CASTLTGSYNEQFF.

The chain carries TRBV4-2 and TRBJ2-1; checking the TCRdb D call of TRBD2 is not possible without DNA. This CDR3 contains 16 residues. Per the germline V gene, CDR1 is LGHNA and CDR2 is YNFKEQ. The CDR3 reads CASSLWTSGSYNEQFF.

The V gene is TRBV7-3, the J gene TRBJ1-1; TCRdb picks TRBD1, but there is no DNA to check that call. The CDR3 totals 12 residues. CDR1 is SGHTA and CDR2 is FQGTGA in the germline V gene. The CDR3: CASSSEGGMVFF.

The chain carries TRBV12-3 or TRBV12-4 and TRBJ2-1; TCRdb calls TRBD2, which cannot be checked without DNA. This CDR3 has 15 residues. This CDR3 reads CASSPGLAGNSEQFF.

V usage is TRBV7-9 and J usage is TRBJ1-1. Germline CDR1 reads SEHNR; CDR2 reads FQNEAQ (reference sequence). The CDR3 runs to 11 residues. CDR3 protein: CASSPLEAAFF.

The chain uses TRBV19 and TRBJ2-3. Germline V gives CDR1 LNHDA, CDR2 SQIVND (reference sequence). This CDR3 spans 13 amino acids. The CDR3 loop reads CASRGGTPDTQYF.

The chain uses TRBV7-9 and TRBJ2-1; the TRBD2 assignment by TCRdb is unverifiable without DNA. The CDR3 consists of 17 residues. The V gene's germline CDR1 is SEHNR and CDR2 FQNEAQ (reference sequence). CDR3 protein: CASSPSAGAPPYNEQFF.

The CDR3 loop reads CASRVTANTEAFF. This rearrangement joins TRBV12-3 or TRBV12-4 to TRBJ1-1; TCRdb's D gene call, TRBD1, goes unchecked for lack of DNA. This CDR3 is 13 amino acids long.

The chain has TRBV7-9 and TRBJ1-2; TCRdb names TRBD1, which stays unverified in the absence of DNA. This CDR3 comprises 15 residues. CDR1 and CDR2 from the germline V gene are SEHNR and FQNEAQ (reference sequence). Here the CDR3 reads CASSLAEKGVHGYTF.

This chain uses TRBV18 with TRBJ2-7; with no DNA, the TCRdb D assignment of TRBD1 cannot be verified. Germline CDR1 and CDR2: KGHSH and LQKENI. This CDR3 has 14 amino acids. CDR3 protein: CASSRTGPSDEQYF.

The V gene is TRBV6-2 or TRBV6-3, the J gene TRBJ2-1; lacking DNA, the TRBD1 call made by TCRdb goes unchecked. Germline values: CDR1 MNHEY, CDR2 SVGEGT. CDR3 length equals 12 residues. CDR3 in amino acids: CASSVRDNEQFF.

The V call is TRBV29-1, the J call TRBJ1-2; TCRdb proposes TRBD1, but this gene call is untestable without DNA. The CDR3 spans 12 residues. CDR1 SQVTM and CDR2 ANQGSEA come from the germline V gene. The CDR3 is CSVGRGEGGYTF. Together with reference TRBV29-1 and TRBJ1-2, the CDR3 gives the full variable domain: SAVISQKPSRDICQRGTSLTIQCQVDSQVTMMFWYRQQPGQSLTLIATANQGSEATYESGFVIDKFPISRPNLTFSTLTVSNMSPEDSSIYLCSVGRGEGGYTFGSGTRLTVV.